This T cell receptor (beta chain) is from a study of blood T cell repertoires in COVID-19 (dated by TCRdb to the early 2020s). About the investigation overall: Collaborator samples came from the United States, Italy and Spain and covered acute and convalescent phases of COVID-19. Deeply sampled blood TCRbeta repertoires from subjects exposed to, actively infected with, or recovered from COVID-19 were included in the dataset. The repertoires were released in a freely available public database meant as a resource for research on the immune response to SARS-CoV-2. Samples came from the ongoing ImmuneRACE study (first 160 participants) plus 1,254 subjects from 6 global collaborators. HLA class I and class II types, where available, came from metadata supplied by the sample provider rather than from assay-based typing. The prospective study material was composed of cDNA or gDNA derived from T cells, B-cell-depleted T cells, or PBMCs. The sample metadata nearly always contained a de-identified subject ID, COVID-19 status, age in years and sex. Broad study findings and their caveats: Clinical and demographic metadata were provided uncurated, with the amount varying by source and participant.

The immunoSEQ Assay, a bias-controlled multiplex PCR, was used to amplify TCRbeta CDR3 regions from genomic DNA. Processing in the source paper ran as follows. Within the assay, amplification of reference gene primers was used to estimate how many nucleated cells each sample contained. To quantify the absolute abundance of each unique TCRbeta CDR3 rearrangement, sequence reads were collapsed and filtered. Productive Simpson clonality was computed per sample as the square root of Simpson's diversity index over productive rearrangements. The table comes from immuneACCESS by way of TCRdb, which keeps in-frame sequences with V and J called. Part of the clones is missing from these tables; in studies checked, under half for an unresolved V gene and the rest for unknown reasons. The DNA gave D and trimming, while V, J and clone size come from that table. The sample table lists around 130,000 clones, about 85% of them with a count of one. The leading ten clones occupy 2.5% of the sample.

For this clone: Which antigen it targets is not known. Base qualities are missing; no much larger clone stands one base away.

One collaborating source in Seattle enrolled patients during active infection and followed them longitudinally through the course of disease. The collaborating institutions used their own protocols to collect whole blood in K2EDTA tubes. Collaborator samples were shipped for TCRbeta analysis as frozen whole blood, isolated PBMCs, or DNA extracted from either sample type. Counted from cysteine to phenylalanine, this CDR3 has 15 amino acids. Just CDR3 DNA is preserved here, 45 bases in frame from base 1. Germline trimming: 7 bases from V, 0 bases from J; junction bases outside gene matches: 5. In the germline V gene, CDR1 corresponds to SNHLY and CDR2 to FYNNEI.

This clonotype originated in a human donor with COVID-19, enrolled during active disease. The donor label of this sample is uncertain. The chain employs TRBV2 and TRBJ1-3, and 8 junction bases match TRBD1. The sample consisted of peripheral blood. The nucleotides read TGTGCCAGCACCGGGACAGGCGCCTCTGGAAACACCATATATTTT. It translates to CASTGTGASGNTIYF.